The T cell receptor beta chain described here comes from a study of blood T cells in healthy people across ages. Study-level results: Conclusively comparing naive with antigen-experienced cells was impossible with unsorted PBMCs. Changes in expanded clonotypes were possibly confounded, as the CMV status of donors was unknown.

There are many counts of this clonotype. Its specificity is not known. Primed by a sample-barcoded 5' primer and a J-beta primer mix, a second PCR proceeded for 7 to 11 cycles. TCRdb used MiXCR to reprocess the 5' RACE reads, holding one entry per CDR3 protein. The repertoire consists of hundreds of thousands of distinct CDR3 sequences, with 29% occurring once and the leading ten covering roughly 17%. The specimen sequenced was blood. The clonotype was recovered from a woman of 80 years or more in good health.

CDR3 DNA: TGCAGTGCCGGACTAGCGGGGGGCCTACTAGCCAAAAACATTCAGTACTTC. As protein: CSAGLAGGLLAKNIQYF. This chain connects TRBV20-1 to TRBJ2-4, with 14 bases identical to TRBD2. The ends lost 6 bases at V and 0 bases at J; junction bases unmatched: 7. The CDR3 has 17 amino acids. The V gene's germline CDR1 is DFQATT and CDR2 SNEGSKA (reference sequence).